The rows below give T cell receptor beta chains drawn from one sample of a study of T cells in Graves' hyperthyroidism and ophthalmopathy. TCRdb passed the multiplex PCR reads through MiXCR, listing each CDR3 protein once. The sample gives a few hundred thousand distinct CDR3 sequences, roughly a sixth of which show up once; 17% is in the top ten. Sequenced sample: blood. These receptor sequences come from a woman between 18 and 30 years old with Graves' ophthalmopathy. CDR3s include the opening cysteine and the closing phenylalanine or tryptophan. Size is stated for part of the rows, as once, few or many counts, or as a class when the clone is expanded.

j_gene,abundance,len,v_gene,CDR3aa
TRBJ1-1,many,14,TRBV3-1,CASSQDLQGSEAFF
TRBJ2-1,many,15,TRBV27,CASSSGTSPYNEQFF
TRBJ2-7,many,14,TRBV28,CASSVGDTDYEQYF
TRBJ2-3,few,17,TRBV7-9,CASSPPPLGGGTDTQYF
TRBJ2-1,many,14,TRBV7-9,CASNPSGSYNEQFF
TRBJ2-3,many,17,TRBV10-3,CAISDDGRTGGTDTQYF
TRBJ1-2,many,13,TRBV12-3/TRBV12-4,CASSLGNGWGYTF
TRBJ2-2,many,15,TRBV13,CASSPPGGSSGELFF
TRBJ1-6,few,15,TRBV12-3/TRBV12-4,CASRGTTGYNSPLHF
TRBJ2-1,NA,13,TRBV6-1,CAIAGGAPNEQFF
TRBJ2-7,many,17,TRBV30,CAWTGESTRLSGYEQYF
TRBJ1-1,few,15,TRBV5-1,CASSLAIEGRTEAFF
TRBJ1-1,NA,14,TRBV19,CASSIVPDREEAFF
TRBJ1-4,many,16,TRBV30,CTWSPRPGQVNEKLFF
TRBJ1-4,NA,14,TRBV6-1,CASRTQRSNEKLFF
TRBJ1-1,NA,16,TRBV25-1,CASEPDRGSLNTEAFF
TRBJ2-5,few,15,TRBV4-3,CASSQDAAGAETQYF
TRBJ2-3,few,14,TRBV6-1,CASGVTGEADTQYF
TRBJ2-2,few,15,TRBV6-1,CASSRTGVGTGELFF
TRBJ1-6,many,15,TRBV13,CASSLGGGRNSPLHF
TRBJ2-1,many,15,TRBV7-2,CASSYSGGAEDEQFF
TRBJ1-2,few,14,TRBV5-4,CASSPDRGQWGYTF
TRBJ1-3,NA,16,TRBV7-2,CASSLRRGLAGNTIYF
TRBJ1-6,few,13,TRBV4-3,CASSQEKNSPLHF
TRBJ2-7,many,13,TRBV18,CASSRTDSYEQYF
TRBJ2-1,once,11,TRBV20-1,CSASLGIEQFF
TRBJ2-3,few,17,TRBV3-1,CASSQDLGGLATDTQYF
TRBJ2-7,few,15,TRBV11-2,CASSLVTGGGYEQYF
TRBJ2-7,many,13,TRBV11-2,CASSLASGGEQYF
TRBJ1-1,few,13,TRBV9,CASSVSTGDEAFF
TRBJ2-7,many,12,TRBV11-2,CASSSGGDEQYF
TRBJ1-1,NA,16,TRBV7-9,CASSSRDGRMNTEAFF
TRBJ2-1,many,13,TRBV28,CASSFGSGDEQFF
TRBJ2-1,many,17,TRBV11-1,CASSGLTGPDSFNEQFF
TRBJ2-7,few,14,TRBV2,CASSEFKGSNEQYF
TRBJ2-7,NA,15,TRBV2,CASRTRAGDGYEQYF
TRBJ1-1,many,14,TRBV9,CASSVGDMNTEAFF
TRBJ2-1,many,16,TRBV6-1,CASSPYSSGGGGEQFF
TRBJ1-2,NA,15,TRBV28,CASSLNAGGLNGYTF
TRBJ2-5,many,15,TRBV20-1,CSAIPGLAGKETQYF
TRBJ1-4,few,15,TRBV19,CASSTLGGTNEKLFF
TRBJ1-2,NA,15,TRBV10-1,CASSERTGRNYGYTF
TRBJ2-7,many,15,TRBV5-8,CASSLVARGESEQYF
TRBJ2-5,NA,11,TRBV30,CAWNFGETQYF
TRBJ1-6,NA,15,TRBV6-1,CASSDGVSNNSPLHF
TRBJ2-2,few,15,TRBV12-3/TRBV12-4,CASSPTGGGDGELFF
TRBJ1-1,NA,14,TRBV5-4,CASSLGLGQRSELF
TRBJ2-1,few,14,TRBV20-1,CSARAGEPYNEQFF
TRBJ2-7,many,14,TRBV28,CASSVRGSPNKQYF
TRBJ1-1,many,14,TRBV28,CASSLRGSNTEAFF
TRBJ1-6,NA,15,TRBV5-6,CASSFGRRGNSPLHF
TRBJ2-3,NA,18,TRBV5-8,CASSFGTSGDGGTDTQYF
TRBJ2-7,many,15,TRBV6-1,CASSEAQGGTYEQYF